This T cell receptor (beta chain) was captured by sequencing in a study of blood T cell repertoires in COVID-19 (dated by TCRdb to the early 2020s). Context from the whole study: The collaborator samples originated in the United States, Italy and Spain and spanned the acute and convalescent phases of COVID-19. The material from the prospective study consisted of cDNA or gDNA derived from T cells, B-cell-depleted T cells, or PBMCs. Subjects who had been exposed to COVID-19, were actively infected with it, or had recovered from it provided the deeply sampled blood TCRbeta repertoires that made up the dataset. The repertoires were made available in a free public database intended to serve as a resource for research on the immune response to SARS-CoV-2. The samples were drawn from the first 160 participants of the ongoing ImmuneRACE study and from 1,254 subjects provided by 6 global collaborators. A de-identified subject ID, COVID-19 status, age in years and sex were almost always included in the sample metadata. Where available, HLA class I and class II types were obtained from metadata supplied by the sample provider rather than from assay-based typing.

Germline trimming amounts to 4 bases on V and 2 bases on J, with 5 as the count of junction bases outside the gene matches. Taken from the germline V gene, the CDR1 and CDR2 loops are SGDLS and YYNGEE. Counted from cysteine to phenylalanine, this CDR3 has 14 amino acids. The kept DNA is CDR3 alone, 42 bases in frame from the first base. The immunoSEQ Assay, a bias-controlled multiplex PCR, was used to amplify TCRbeta CDR3 regions from genomic DNA. In the authors' own workflow: Within the assay, amplification of reference gene primers was used to estimate how many nucleated cells each sample contained. Sequence reads were collapsed and filtered to measure the absolute abundance of every unique TCRbeta CDR3 rearrangement. For each sample, productive Simpson clonality was calculated as the square root of Simpson's diversity index across productive rearrangements. The immuneACCESS repertoire file appears here via TCRdb, limited to in-frame rearrangements. These files lack a portion of the clones; in checked studies, under half of the deficit traces to unresolved V genes, and the cause of the others is not known. The DNA gave D and trimming, while V, J and clone size come from that table. The sample table shows a few hundred thousand clones, and approximately 88% are seen once. The top ten constitute approximately 1% of the sample.

This clone was detected only a few times. Its antigen target is currently unknown. The sample holds no much larger clone one base away, and base qualities are not on file. Points the paper makes about the study in general: The amount of clinical and demographic metadata varied by source and participant and was provided uncurated.

Participants in the prospective study were aged roughly 18 to 100 years, lived in 20 to 25 United States geographic areas, and enrolled through a virtual design. To assign participants to cohorts, the prospective study relied on clinical history that participants themselves reported in a screening survey and a study questionnaire. For ImmuneRACE Cohort 3, a participant was defined as recovered based on two consecutive negative NP/OP PCR tests, clearance by a healthcare professional, or resolution of symptoms. In the prospective study, mobile phlebotomists collected whole blood, serum and a nasopharyngeal or oropharyngeal swab from each participant. Participants in the prospective study had the option to provide additional blood draws and questionnaires over a roughly 2-month period. Prospective study blood samples were shipped either frozen or at room temperature before DNA extraction.

Sample: PBMCs or T cells enriched from blood (not recorded which). Recombination connected TRBV9 to TRBJ1-2; TRBD1 agrees with 7 junctional bases. The clonotype originates from a woman in her twenties or thirties who had recovered from COVID-19. The CDR3 in this case is CASSPQGQNYGYTF. The nucleotides are TGTGCCAGCAGCCCTCAGGGACAGAACTATGGCTACACCTTC. Beyond the CDR3, the reference TRBV9 and TRBJ1-2 genes provide the residues; the full variable domain reads: DSGVTQTPKHLITATGQRVTLRCSPRSGDLSVYWYQQSLDQGLQFLIQYYNGEERAKGNILERFSAQQFPDLHSELNLSSLELGDSALYFCASSPQGQNYGYTFGSGTRLTVV.